The sequence of this TCR beta chain was determined in a study of T cell changes during pregnancy in multiple sclerosis. Clones were read by immunoSEQ multiplex PCR, and TCRdb kept only the in-frame ones, dropping some. The sample yields 73,000 or so clones, around 90% seen once. The germline V gene encodes CDR1 LNHDA and CDR2 SQIVND (reference sequence). V gave up 6 bases and J gave up 7 bases; unmatched junction bases: 10. The CDR3 has 15 residues. The sequence derives from a female donor with multiple sclerosis, enrolled in a pregnancy study. The sequencing used peripheral blood, collected in the second trimester of pregnancy. The chain has TRBV19 and TRBJ2-1, with 9 bases aligning to TRBD1. The chain's CDR3 is CASRATGTGLNEQFF. The CDR3 region has the DNA TGTGCCAGTAGGGCAACCGGGACAGGGTTAAATGAGCAGTTCTTC.